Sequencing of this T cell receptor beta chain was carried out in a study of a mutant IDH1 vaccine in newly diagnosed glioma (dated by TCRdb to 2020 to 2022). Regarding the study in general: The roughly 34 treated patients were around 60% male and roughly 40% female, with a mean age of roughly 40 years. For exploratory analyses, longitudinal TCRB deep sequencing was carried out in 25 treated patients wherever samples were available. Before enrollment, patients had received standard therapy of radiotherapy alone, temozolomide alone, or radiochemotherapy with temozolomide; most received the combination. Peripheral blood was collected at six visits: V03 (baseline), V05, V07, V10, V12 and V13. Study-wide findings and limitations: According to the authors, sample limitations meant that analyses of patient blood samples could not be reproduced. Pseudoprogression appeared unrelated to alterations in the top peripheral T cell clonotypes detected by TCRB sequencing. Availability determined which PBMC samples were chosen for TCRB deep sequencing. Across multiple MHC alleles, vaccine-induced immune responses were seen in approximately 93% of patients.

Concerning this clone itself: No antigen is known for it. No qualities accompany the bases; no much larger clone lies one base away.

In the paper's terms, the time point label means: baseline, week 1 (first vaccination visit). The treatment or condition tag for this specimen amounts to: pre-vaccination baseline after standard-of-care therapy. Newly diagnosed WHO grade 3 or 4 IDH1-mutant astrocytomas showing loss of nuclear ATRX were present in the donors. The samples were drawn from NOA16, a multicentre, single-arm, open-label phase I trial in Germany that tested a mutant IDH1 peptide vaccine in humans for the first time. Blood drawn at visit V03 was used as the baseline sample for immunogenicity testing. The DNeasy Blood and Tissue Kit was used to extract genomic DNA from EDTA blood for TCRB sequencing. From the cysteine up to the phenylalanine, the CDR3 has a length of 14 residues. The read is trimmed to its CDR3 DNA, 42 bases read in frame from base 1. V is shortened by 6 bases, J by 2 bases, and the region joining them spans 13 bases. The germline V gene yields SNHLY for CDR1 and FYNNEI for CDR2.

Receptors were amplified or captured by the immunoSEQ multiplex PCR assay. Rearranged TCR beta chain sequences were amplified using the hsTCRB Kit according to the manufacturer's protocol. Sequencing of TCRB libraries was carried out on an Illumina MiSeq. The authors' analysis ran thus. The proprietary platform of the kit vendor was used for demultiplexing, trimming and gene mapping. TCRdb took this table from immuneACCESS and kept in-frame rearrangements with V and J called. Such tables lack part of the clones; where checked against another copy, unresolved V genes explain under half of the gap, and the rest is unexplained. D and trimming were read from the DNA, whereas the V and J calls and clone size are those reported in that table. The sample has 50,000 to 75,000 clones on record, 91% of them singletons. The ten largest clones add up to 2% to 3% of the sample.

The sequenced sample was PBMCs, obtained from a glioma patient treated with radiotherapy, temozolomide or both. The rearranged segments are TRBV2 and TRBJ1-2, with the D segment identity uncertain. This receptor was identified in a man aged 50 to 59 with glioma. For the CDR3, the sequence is CASRPRGGNYGYTF. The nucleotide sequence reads TGTGCCAGCAGACCCCGGGGAGGGAACTATGGCTACACCTTC.